This T cell receptor (beta chain) was retrieved from a study of cytomegalovirus exposure and HLA in healthy donors. Per germline, CDR1 SGHVS and CDR2 FQNEAQ. The CDR3 is 15 amino acids. Between the trimmed V and J ends, which lost 5 bases and 0 bases, there was a span of 10 bases. All donors participated as healthy donors of bone marrow. This PCR relied on a set of 60 Vbeta primers and 13 Jbeta primers. TCRdb's table, derived via immunoSEQ multiplex PCR, lists solely in-frame clones and lacks some. This table has more than 150,000 clones, around 81% appearing once. The chain is built from TRBV7-8 and TRBJ2-2; D gene ambiguous. The receptor was isolated from a woman between 25 and 40 years old in good health and CMV-seronegative. Sample: PBMCs. For the CDR3, the DNA is TGTGCCAGCAGCGTAAGCGTTGCGAACACCGGGGAGCTGTTTTTT. It codes for CASSVSVANTGELFF.